This entry is about one TCR beta chain. The germline CDR1 and CDR2 sequences are WNHNN and SYGVQD (reference sequence). V lost 8 bases, J lost 7 bases, and 20 bases lay in between. CDR3 length: 14 amino acids. Authors' methods: From reference gene primer amplification, estimates of nucleated cell counts were derived. The assay was immunoSEQ multiplex PCR, and TCRdb's table has in-frame clones only and misses some. V, J and clone size reflect that table, while D and trimming were determined from the DNA. The table includes more than 85,000 clones, about three quarters detected once. The data belong to a study of blood T cell repertoires in COVID-19. The overall study: In each case, the material was cDNA or gDNA derived from T cells, B-cell-depleted T cells, or PBMCs.

The sequence was obtained from a woman between 65 and 79 years old with acute or convalescent COVID-19. The rearrangement links TRBV10-1 to TRBJ2-5; possible D gene TRBD2, 6 bases. Source material: peripheral blood. CDR3 amino acids: CASGTSTQSGTQYF. DNA of the CDR3: TGCGCCAGCGGGACTTCTACACAAAGCGGGACCCAGTACTTC.